Here is one T cell receptor (beta chain) with its context. Its antigen is still unknown. This sample includes further DNA sequences coding for the same CDR3. This entry is derived from a study of beta chain features in type 1 diabetes. CD45RO/CCR7/CD25/CD127/CD95/CD27 sorting isolated CD4+ naive, central memory, regulatory and stem cell-like memory cells. Each sorted fraction was over 95% pure. Germline assignment: CDR1 KGHSH and CDR2 LQKENI. Trimming took off 0 bases at V and 6 bases at J, with 6 bases between the two ends. The CDR3 has 13 amino acids. Broader study findings: Junctions at VDJ sites from type 1 diabetes patients had fewer insertions and more deletions. Researchers report that Type 1 diabetes patients had moderately but significantly shorter TCRB CDR3s across all four CD4+ subsets.

Investigators reverse transcribed all isolated RNA, so they sequenced expressed TCRB transcripts. There were 3.5 million or so reads on average in the naive, central memory and regulatory T cell samples. Here immunoSEQ multiplex PCR was the method, and the copy in TCRdb shows in-frame clones only, minus some. The sample records some 640,000 clones, around 15% being singletons. Sequenced material: naive CD4+ T cells from blood. This sequence was found in a young man with type 1 diabetes. The V and J genes are TRBV18 and TRBJ1-5; D ambiguous. The CDR3 reads CASSPPGGQPQHF. CDR3 bases: TGTGCCAGCTCACCACCGGGCGGTCAGCCCCAGCATTTT.